This T cell receptor (beta chain) was identified during a study of T cells expressing NK-cell markers (dated by TCRdb to 2020 to 2021). With respect to the entire study: Three sorted T-cell subsets (CD3+CD56+NKG2C+, CD3+CD56+NKG2C- and CD3+CD56-NKG2C+) from 7 to 9 donors had their TCR beta-chain repertoires profiled. The eight sequenced donors were randomly selected healthy volunteers, three men and five women. Of the eight sequenced donors, seven were found to be HCMV-seropositive and one was found to be HCMV-seronegative. Illumina HiSeq 2000/2500, MiSeq or NextSeq was used to sequence libraries as 2 x 150 bp reads.

Sequencing used an Illumina HiSeq 2000. TCR beta cDNA libraries were made by 5'RACE template switching that added a universal primer site and unique molecular identifiers. Priming for cDNA synthesis came from the TCR beta constant segment, and two successive PCR amplification steps followed. As for the original processing: MIGEC was used to demultiplex reads and group the reads by UMI, and MiTCR was used to assemble and quantify clonotypes. To exclude erroneous sequences, only TCR cDNA sequences supported by at least two reads were retained. Downstream repertoire analysis used the tcR package, and clonotypes were matched across fractions by CDR3 nucleotide sequence plus V segment. VDJmatch was used to annotate antigen specificity against VDJdb, with one amino acid substitution allowed in CDR3. TCRdb reprocessed the raw reads; every CDR3 protein sequence is a single record, and DNA is not supplied. TCRdb assigned the V and J calls; the authors' analysis was not used. This sample's table carries almost 450,000 distinct CDR3 sequences. The biggest ten clones account for less than 7.5% of the sample.

In the germline V gene, CDR1 corresponds to MNHNS and CDR2 to SASEGT. Its CDR3 holds 12 amino acids, cysteine through phenylalanine. No DNA sequence is on record. General conclusions and limits of the study: In roughly six donors, the dominant CD3+CD56+NKG2C+ clonotypes ranked among the top 10 CD8+ clonotypes, making up 1.0-7.0% of CD8+ T cells. Whether the expanded NKG2C-expressing T cell clones were specific for HCMV antigens remained unclear. Those dominant clonotypes were again the most abundant among CD3+CD56-NKG2C+ cells in several donors, at about 25-60.1%.

In the case of this clonotype: Its target antigen remains unknown.

HCMV-specific IgG was detected in serum with a commercial ELISA kit to determine HCMV serostatus. Ficoll density gradient centrifugation was used to isolate peripheral blood mononuclear cells from blood. The material sequenced was blood T cells: a sorted CD56 or NKG2C T cell subset, CD4+ or CD8+ T cells, or bulk PBMC T cells (not recorded which). In this chain, TRBV6-1 is recombined with TRBJ1-1. This clonotype was sampled from a woman between 18 and 69 years old in good health. The CDR3 protein: CASSEKRGEAFF.